This passage covers 4 T cell receptor beta chains from one sample sequenced in a study of blood T cells in healthy people across ages. For the second PCR, which ran for roughly 6 to 12 cycles, a sample-barcoded 5' primer and a J-beta primer mix were used. TCRdb analysed the 5' RACE reads with MiXCR anew, one entry per CDR3 protein. The sample records approximately 780,000 distinct CDR3 sequences, about a quarter being singletons. These sequences were also reported in another study, on T cells of mothers and their children.

Sequencing was carried out using blood. The origin of the receptors is a boy between 10 and 17 years old in good health.

This clonotype was recorded a few times. V is TRBV6-2 or TRBV6-3 and J is TRBJ2-5; unclear D gene. The CDR3 loop spans 13 amino acids. V was cut by 2 bases and J by 3 bases, with 7 bases left in between. CDR1 and CDR2 from the germline V gene are MNHEY and SVGEGT. The CDR3 DNA is TGTGCCAGCAGTTACGTTGGCGAAGAGACCCAGTACTTC. Encoded protein: CASSYVGEETQYF.

V and J are TRBV6-1 and TRBJ1-1; 8 bases are a match to TRBD1. CDR1 is MNHNS and CDR2 is SASEGT in the germline V gene. The CDR3 consists of 17 residues. Losses at the gene ends were 8 bases for V and 0 bases for J; bases not matched to a gene: 14. CDR3 nucleotide sequence: TGTGCCAGCGGAAAGCCAGGGGGCGACCCGATGAACACTGAAGCTTTCTTT. Amino acids: CASGKPGGDPMNTEAFF.

The chain has TRBV6-6 and TRBJ2-4, with D tentatively TRBD2 (7 bases). V gave up 8 bases and J gave up 0 bases, with 17 bases separating them. The CDR3 extends over 16 amino acids. CDR1 and CDR2 from the germline V gene are MNHNY and SVGAGI (reference sequence). CDR3 in amino acids: CASGWGGGGAKNIQYF. The CDR3 nucleotides are TGTGCCAGCGGATGGGGGGGCGGTGGAGCCAAAAACATTCAGTACTTC.

The chain couples TRBV18 to TRBJ2-7; 11 bases map to TRBD2. The CDR3 length is 16 residues. Per germline, CDR1 KGHSH and CDR2 LQKENI. V lost 3 bases to trimming and J lost 3 bases; unmatched junction nucleotides: 7. CDR3 region: CASSPTSGGSFYEQYF. The CDR3 DNA follows: TGTGCCAGCTCACCTACTAGCGGGGGTTCGTTCTACGAGCAGTACTTC.